These T cell receptor beta chains were read from a single sample in a study of T cell responses to AZD1222 COVID-19 vaccine. Sequenced by immunoSEQ multiplex PCR; TCRdb stores in-frame clones only, minus some. This sample yields approximately 77,000 clones, of which 70% to 90% are seen a single time; about 3.4% belongs to the top ten. This specimen was peripheral blood, taken 28 days after the second AZD1222 dose. The receptors were gathered from an adult who received the AZD1222 COVID-19 vaccine. Both conserved end residues are part of each CDR3. The D gene is left open where the match is weak. Some rows mark clone size as missing; the rest say once, few, many or name a class of expanded clone.

j_gene,abundance,d_gene,v_gene,CDR3aa,CDR3nt
TRBJ2-3,.,.,TRBV6-5,CASSTVSPAQDTQYF,TGTGCCAGCAGTACGGTCTCCCCGGCCCAAGATACGCAGTATTTT
TRBJ1-5,.,.,TRBV29-1,CSVGLRNQPQHF,TGCAGCGTTGGGCTTCGCAATCAGCCCCAGCATTTT
TRBJ2-7,few,.,TRBV19,CASSSEDYEQYF,TGTGCCAGTTCTAGCGAGGACTACGAGCAGTACTTC
TRBJ1-5,.,.,TRBV19,CASSISGQPQHF,TGTGCCAGTAGTATTTCCGGGCAGCCCCAGCATTTT
TRBJ1-6,.,.,TRBV28,CASSLDRISYNSPLHF,TGTGCCAGCAGTTTAGACAGAATCTCCTATAATTCACCCCTCCACTTT
TRBJ2-1,.,.,TRBV11-3,CASSLAGGRDEQFF,TGTGCCAGCAGCTTAGCGGGGGGCCGCGATGAGCAGTTCTTC
TRBJ1-1,.,TRBD1,TRBV18,CASSFAQGALPMNTEAFF,TGTGCCAGCTCGTTCGCACAGGGGGCCCTCCCGATGAACACTGAAGCTTTCTTT
TRBJ2-3,few,TRBD2,TRBV27,CASSSGLGLASDTQYF,TGTGCCAGCAGTTCCGGTTTGGGACTAGCGTCGGATACGCAGTATTTT
TRBJ2-1,.,TRBD2,TRBV5-1,CASTFGTNDRNEQFF,TGCGCCAGCACTTTCGGGACTAATGATCGGAATGAGCAGTTCTTC
TRBJ1-4,.,TRBD1,TRBV5-1,CASSKGTATNEKLFF,TGCGCCAGCAGCAAGGGGACAGCAACTAATGAAAAACTGTTTTTT
TRBJ2-7,once,.,TRBV7-2,CASSLSRDSYEQYF,TGTGCCAGCAGCCTATCCCGGGACTCCTACGAGCAGTACTTC
TRBJ1-1,once,TRBD1,TRBV28,CASSSTGVEAFF,TGTGCCAGCAGCTCTACAGGGGTTGAAGCTTTCTTT
TRBJ1-6,.,.,TRBV10-3,CAISESSPRRSDNSPLHF,TGTGCCATCAGTGAGTCGAGTCCAAGACGTTCGGATAATTCACCCCTCCACTTT
TRBJ1-4,.,.,TRBV4-2,CASSQDGQLGEKLFF,TGTGCCAGCAGCCAAGATGGACAGCTAGGTGAAAAACTGTTTTTT
TRBJ1-1,.,.,TRBV28,CASSTLNTEAFF,TGTGCCAGCAGTACATTGAACACTGAAGCTTTCTTT
TRBJ1-2,.,.,TRBV30,CAWTGDFVHAHGYGYTF,TGTGCCTGGACAGGGGACTTCGTACATGCCCATGGCTATGGCTACACCTTC